Listed below are T cell receptor beta chains from one sample, sequenced in a study of blood T cell repertoires in COVID-19. The repertoire was sequenced with immunoSEQ multiplex PCR; TCRdb's copy has only in-frame clones and lacks some. The profile shows around 230,000 clones, 65% to 90% of them singletons. Sequenced input: peripheral blood. The receptors were sampled from a man aged 45-60 years with COVID-19, enrolled during active disease. CDR3s include the opening cysteine and the closing phenylalanine or tryptophan.

j_call	v_call	cdr3_aa
TRBJ2-1	TRBV7-9	CASSFRTSGGNEQFF
TRBJ2-1	TRBV6-6	CASSTARGGRQYEQFF
TRBJ1-2	TRBV9	CASSLLPTEGGHGYTF
TRBJ2-7	TRBV6-6	CASSRDRSSYEQYF
TRBJ2-7	TRBV2	CASSADTRTYEQYF
TRBJ1-2	TRBV5-1	CASSDRSLGYGYTF
TRBJ1-5	TRBV5-1	CASSLGTGPNQPQHF
TRBJ1-2	TRBV24-1	CATSAPGTGFYGYTF
TRBJ2-1	TRBV11-2	CASSLDRGTGIEQFF
TRBJ2-1	TRBV3-1/TRBV3-2	CASSQGPQRGSSYNEQFF
TRBJ1-2	TRBV6-2/TRBV6-3	CASSQGQGLNYGYTF
TRBJ2-1	TRBV28	CASSTLAGGPIYNEQFF
TRBJ2-2	TRBV5-1	CASSLRGFSGGTGELFF
TRBJ2-3	TRBV3-1/TRBV3-2	CASSQVPASRSNF
TRBJ2-2	TRBV29-1	CSADRANTGELFF
TRBJ2-7	TRBV5-5	CASSLRTGGYEQYF
TRBJ2-6	TRBV5-4	CASSLKGLNSGANVLTF
TRBJ1-2	TRBV3-1/TRBV3-2	CASSVSQEPYGYTF
TRBJ2-3	TRBV2	CARRRAENTQYF
TRBJ1-6	TRBV7-8	CASSQSVGGSSYNSPLHF
TRBJ1-5	TRBV29-1	CSVVVGGVYSNQPQHF
TRBJ2-1	TRBV3-1/TRBV3-2	CASSPRLAGHNEQFF
TRBJ1-4	TRBV15	CATSRDIGGTNEKLFF
TRBJ1-4	TRBV7-9	CAIEQYHTGVGEKLFF
TRBJ2-2	TRBV10-1	CASSDNLVTGELFF
TRBJ1-2	TRBV11-2	CASSSIGTGMAYGYTF
TRBJ2-3	TRBV30	CAWKAESDTQYF
TRBJ1-5	TRBV19	CASSRATGASMGHQPQHF
TRBJ2-5	TRBV5-1	CASSTSGGVQETQYF
TRBJ2-7	TRBV2	CASRLDRGPYEQYF
TRBJ1-6	TRBV4-1	CASSQDPSHRSPLHF
TRBJ2-3	TRBV29-1	CSVSQGGTDTQYF
TRBJ2-4	TRBV6-5	CASSSPAKNIQYF
TRBJ1-2	TRBV30	CAWRRDRPYGYTF
TRBJ1-2	TRBV27	CASSFGALGYGYTF
TRBJ1-1	TRBV7-2	CASSLRQGLNTEAFF
TRBJ1-4	TRBV6-6	CASSYRGLEKLFF
TRBJ2-3	TRBV11-2	CASSFSVLSDTQYF
TRBJ1-2	TRBV6-2/TRBV6-3	CASSYLFYTF